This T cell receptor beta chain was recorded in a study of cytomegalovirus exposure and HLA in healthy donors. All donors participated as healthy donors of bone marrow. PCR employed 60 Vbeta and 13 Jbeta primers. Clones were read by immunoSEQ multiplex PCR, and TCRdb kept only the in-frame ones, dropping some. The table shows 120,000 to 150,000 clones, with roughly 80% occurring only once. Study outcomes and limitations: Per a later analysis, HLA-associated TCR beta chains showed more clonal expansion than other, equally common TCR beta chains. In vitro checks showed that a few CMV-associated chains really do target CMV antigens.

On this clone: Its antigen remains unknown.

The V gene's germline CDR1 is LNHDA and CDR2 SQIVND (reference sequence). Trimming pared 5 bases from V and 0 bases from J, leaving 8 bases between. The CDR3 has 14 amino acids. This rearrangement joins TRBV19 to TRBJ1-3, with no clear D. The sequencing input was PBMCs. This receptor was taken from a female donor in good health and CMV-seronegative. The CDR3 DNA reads TGTGCCAGTAGTGCCGGTAGCTCTGGAAACACCATATATTTT. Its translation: CASSAGSSGNTIYF.